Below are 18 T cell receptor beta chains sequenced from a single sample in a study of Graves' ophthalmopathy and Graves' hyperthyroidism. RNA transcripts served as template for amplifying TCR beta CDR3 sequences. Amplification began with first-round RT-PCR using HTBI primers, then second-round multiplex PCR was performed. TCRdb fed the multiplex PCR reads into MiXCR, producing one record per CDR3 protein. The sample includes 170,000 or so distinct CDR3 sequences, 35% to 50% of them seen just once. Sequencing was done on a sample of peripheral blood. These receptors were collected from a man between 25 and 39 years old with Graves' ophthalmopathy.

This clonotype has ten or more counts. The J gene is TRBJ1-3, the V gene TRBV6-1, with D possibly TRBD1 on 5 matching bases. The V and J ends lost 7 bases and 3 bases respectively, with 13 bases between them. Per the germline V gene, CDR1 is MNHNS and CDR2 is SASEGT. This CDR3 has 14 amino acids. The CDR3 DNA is TGTGCCAGCACTGACAAGGGGTATGGAAACACCATATATTTT. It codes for CASTDKGYGNTIYF.

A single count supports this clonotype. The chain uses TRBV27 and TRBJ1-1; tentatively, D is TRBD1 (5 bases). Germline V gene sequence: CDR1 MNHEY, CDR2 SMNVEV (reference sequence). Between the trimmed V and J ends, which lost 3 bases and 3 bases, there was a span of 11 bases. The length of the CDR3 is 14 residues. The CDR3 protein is CASSLLGTDTEAFF. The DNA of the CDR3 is TGTGCCAGCAGTTTGCTCGGGACGGACACTGAAGCTTTCTTT.

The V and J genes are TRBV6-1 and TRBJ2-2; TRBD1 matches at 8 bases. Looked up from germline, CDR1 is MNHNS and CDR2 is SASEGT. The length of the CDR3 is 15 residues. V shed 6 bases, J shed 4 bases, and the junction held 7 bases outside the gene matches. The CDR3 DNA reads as TGTGCCAGCAGCCTCAGGGGGCGCGGCACCGGGGAGCTGTTTTTT. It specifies CASSLRGRGTGELFF.

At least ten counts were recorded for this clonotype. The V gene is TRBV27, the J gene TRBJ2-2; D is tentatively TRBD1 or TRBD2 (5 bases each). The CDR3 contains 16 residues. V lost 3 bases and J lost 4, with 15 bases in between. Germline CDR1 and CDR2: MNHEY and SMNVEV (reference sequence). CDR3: CASSLTGTAFTGELFF. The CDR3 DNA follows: TGTGCCAGCAGTTTGACTGGGACCGCATTCACCGGGGAGCTGTTTTTT.

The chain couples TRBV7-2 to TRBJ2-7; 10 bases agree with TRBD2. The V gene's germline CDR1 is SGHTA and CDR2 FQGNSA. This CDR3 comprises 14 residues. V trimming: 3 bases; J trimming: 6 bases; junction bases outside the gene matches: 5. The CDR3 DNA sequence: TGTGCCAGCAGCTTTCTAGCGGGAGTAACCGAGCAGTACTTC. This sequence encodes CASSFLAGVTEQYF.

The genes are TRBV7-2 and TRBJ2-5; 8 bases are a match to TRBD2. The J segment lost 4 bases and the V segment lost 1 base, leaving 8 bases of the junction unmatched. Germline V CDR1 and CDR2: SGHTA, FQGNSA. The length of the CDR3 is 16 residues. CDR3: CASSLGLASGRETQYF. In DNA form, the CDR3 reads TGTGCCAGCAGCTTAGGTTTGGCCAGCGGGAGAGAGACCCAGTACTTC.

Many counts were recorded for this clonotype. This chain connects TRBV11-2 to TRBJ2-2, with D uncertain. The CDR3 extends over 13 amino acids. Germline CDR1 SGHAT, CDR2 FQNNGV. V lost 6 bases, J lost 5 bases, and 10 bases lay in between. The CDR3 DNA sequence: TGTGCCAGCAGTTTCGGCTTGACCGGGGAGCTGTTTTTT. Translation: CASSFGLTGELFF.

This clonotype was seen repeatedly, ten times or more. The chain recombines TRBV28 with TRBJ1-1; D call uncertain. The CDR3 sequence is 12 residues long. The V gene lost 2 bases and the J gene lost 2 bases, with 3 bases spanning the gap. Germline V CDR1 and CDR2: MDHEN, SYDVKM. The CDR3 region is CASSLRNTEAFF. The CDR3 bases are TGTGCCAGCAGTTTACGAAACACTGAAGCTTTCTTT.

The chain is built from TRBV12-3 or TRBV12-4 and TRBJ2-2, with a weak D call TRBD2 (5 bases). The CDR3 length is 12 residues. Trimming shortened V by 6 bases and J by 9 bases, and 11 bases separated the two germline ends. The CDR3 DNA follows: TGTGCCAGCAGCCGCGGGCCAAGGGAGCTGTTTTTT. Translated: CASSRGPRELFF.

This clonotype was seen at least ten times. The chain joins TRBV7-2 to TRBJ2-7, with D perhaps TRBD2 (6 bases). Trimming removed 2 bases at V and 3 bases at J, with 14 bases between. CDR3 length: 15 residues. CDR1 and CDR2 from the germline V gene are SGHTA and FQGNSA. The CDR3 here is CASSLRGGGSYEQYF. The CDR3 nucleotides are TGTGCCAGCAGCTTACGGGGCGGAGGGAGCTACGAGCAGTACTTC.

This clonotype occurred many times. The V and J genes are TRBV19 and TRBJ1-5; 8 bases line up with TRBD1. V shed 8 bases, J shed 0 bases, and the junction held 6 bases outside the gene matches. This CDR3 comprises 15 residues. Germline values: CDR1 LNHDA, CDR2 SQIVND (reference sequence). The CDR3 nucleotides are TGTGCCAGTGACCGGGGACAGGCTAGCAATCAGCCCCAGCATTTT. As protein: CASDRGQASNQPQHF.

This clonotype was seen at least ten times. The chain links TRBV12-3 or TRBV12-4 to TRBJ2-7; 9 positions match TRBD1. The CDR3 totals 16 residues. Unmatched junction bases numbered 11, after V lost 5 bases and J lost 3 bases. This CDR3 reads CASSHTYRGRRYEQYF. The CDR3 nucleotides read TGTGCCAGCAGTCACACCTACAGGGGGCGTCGCTACGAGCAGTACTTC.

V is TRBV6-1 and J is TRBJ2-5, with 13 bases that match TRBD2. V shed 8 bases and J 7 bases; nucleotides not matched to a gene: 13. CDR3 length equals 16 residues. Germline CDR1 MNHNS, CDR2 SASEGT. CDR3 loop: CASGPGLAGTQGTQYF. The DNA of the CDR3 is TGTGCCAGCGGACCGGGACTAGCGGGGACTCAGGGGACCCAGTACTTC.

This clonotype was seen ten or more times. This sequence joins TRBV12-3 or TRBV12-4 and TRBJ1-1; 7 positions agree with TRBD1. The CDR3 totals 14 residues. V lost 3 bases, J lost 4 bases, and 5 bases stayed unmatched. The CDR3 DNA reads TGTGCCAGCAGTTTCGAGGGGGCTATCACTGAAGCTTTCTTT. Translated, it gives CASSFEGAITEAFF.

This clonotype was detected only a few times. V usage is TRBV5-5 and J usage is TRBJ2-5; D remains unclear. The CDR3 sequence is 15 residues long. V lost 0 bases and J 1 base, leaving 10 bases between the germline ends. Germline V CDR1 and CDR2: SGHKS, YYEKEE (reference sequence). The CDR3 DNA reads TGTGCCAGCAGCTTGGAAGGGCTTCCCCAAGAGACCCAGTACTTC. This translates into CASSLEGLPQETQYF.

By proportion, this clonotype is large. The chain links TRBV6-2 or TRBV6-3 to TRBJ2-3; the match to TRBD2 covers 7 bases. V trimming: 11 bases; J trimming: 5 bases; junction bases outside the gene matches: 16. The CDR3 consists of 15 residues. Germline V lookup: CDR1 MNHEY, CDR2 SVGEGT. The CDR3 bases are TGTGCCTCCTTACCCGGGACTACTCACAGAGATACGCAGTATTTT. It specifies CASLPGTTHRDTQYF.

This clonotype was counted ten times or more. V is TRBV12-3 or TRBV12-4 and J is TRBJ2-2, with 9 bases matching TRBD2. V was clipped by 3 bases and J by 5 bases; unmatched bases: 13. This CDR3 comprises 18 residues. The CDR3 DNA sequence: TGTGCCAGCAGTTTCAGTTTAGGTTCGGCGGGAGGGACCGGGGAGCTGTTTTTT. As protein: CASSFSLGSAGGTGELFF.

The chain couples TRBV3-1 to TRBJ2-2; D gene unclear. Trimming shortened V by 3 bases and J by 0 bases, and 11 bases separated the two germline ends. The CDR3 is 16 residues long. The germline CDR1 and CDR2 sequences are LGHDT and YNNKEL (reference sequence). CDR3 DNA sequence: TGTGCCAGCAGCCACAGTTCCTTAGCGAACACCGGGGAGCTGTTTTTT. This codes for CASSHSSLANTGELFF.